The 10 T cell receptor beta chains reported below all come from one sample, sequenced in a study of blood T cell repertoires in COVID-19. Profiling relied on immunoSEQ multiplex PCR, and the TCRdb table lists in-frame clones only, not all of them. The table lists some 250,000 clones, around 87% of them singletons. Material for sequencing was peripheral blood. The receptors were sampled from a woman aged 60-70 years with COVID-19, enrolled during active disease.

The V and J genes are TRBV7-8 and TRBJ2-7; TRBD2 is a possible D gene (6 bases). The CDR3 totals 15 residues. V lost 3 bases and J lost 2, with 14 bases in between. Germline CDR1 SGHVS, CDR2 FQNEAQ. The CDR3 coding sequence is TGTGCCAGCAGCTTTACCGGAGGGAGGACCTACGAGCAGTACTTC. Protein sequence: CASSFTGGRTYEQYF.

This clone was observed once. The V and J genes are TRBV5-1 and TRBJ1-6; 9 nucleotides agree with TRBD1. Trimming removed 0 bases from V and 10 bases from J; junction bases left unmatched: 8. The CDR3 is made up of 16 amino acids. CDR1 is SGHRS, CDR2 YFSETQ, per germline. CDR3: CASSLDGQGSYSPLHF. Here the CDR3 DNA reads TGCGCCAGCAGCTTGGACGGACAGGGGAGCTACTCACCCCTCCACTTT.

A single count supports this clone. The chain links TRBV10-3 to TRBJ2-5; TRBD1 agrees at 9 bases. The CDR3 spans 14 residues. J gave up 3 bases and V 5 bases, and 4 bases lay outside the gene matches. Germline V gives CDR1 ENHRY, CDR2 SYGVKD. The CDR3 bases are TGTGCCATCAGTCAGGGACAGGGTGAAGAGACCCAGTACTTC. It translates to CAISQGQGEETQYF.

This sequence joins TRBV30 and TRBJ1-1; 8 bases are shared with TRBD1. Losses at the gene ends were 3 bases for V and 1 base for J; bases not matched to a gene: 4. Germline V gene sequence: CDR1 GTSNPN, CDR2 SVGIG (reference sequence). CDR3 length equals 14 residues. CDR3 residues: CAWRPGQENTEAFF. In DNA, the CDR3 is TGTGCCTGGAGGCCGGGACAGGAGAACACTGAAGCTTTCTTT.

The chain is built from TRBV5-4 and TRBJ2-7; 8 nucleotides agree with TRBD2. Germline CDR1 and CDR2: SGHNT and YYREEE (reference sequence). The CDR3 extends over 14 amino acids. V shed 3 bases and J 3 bases; nucleotides not matched to a gene: 5. The CDR3 bases are TGTGCCAGCAGCTCACATGCGGGAGGCTACGAGCAGTACTTC. Protein: CASSSHAGGYEQYF.

This clone was counted only a few times. The V gene is TRBV7-8, the J gene TRBJ2-7; TRBD2 matches at 14 bases. In germline, CDR1 is SGHVS, CDR2 FQNEAQ. The CDR3 runs 19 residues. V gave up 1 base and J gave up 1 base; unmatched junction bases: 9. The DNA for the CDR3 is TGTGCCAGCAGCTTAGATTCGACTAGCGGGAGGGCCTATTCCTACGAGCAGTACTTC. Translated: CASSLDSTSGRAYSYEQYF.

The chain employs TRBV4-1 and TRBJ2-5; 12 nucleotides line up with TRBD2. V shed 4 bases, J shed 7 bases, and the junction held 7 bases outside the gene matches. This CDR3 has 15 amino acids. Per germline, CDR1 MGHRA and CDR2 YSYEKL. The CDR3 DNA sequence: TGCGCCAGCAGCCTACTAGGACTAGCGGGATCGACCCAGTACTTC. Translation gives CASSLLGLAGSTQYF.

The CDR3 DNA reads as TGTGCCAGCAGCTTTGGGGGAGGGGAGACCCAGTACTTC. Its protein product is CASSFGGGETQYF. The V call is TRBV5-4, the J call TRBJ2-5, with 7 bases fitting TRBD2. Germline V gene sequence: CDR1 SGHNT, CDR2 YYREEE (reference sequence). The CDR3 loop spans 13 amino acids. With 2 bases clipped from V and 5 bases from J, the junction kept 3 bases outside the gene matches.

As to this clone: Other DNA sequences from this sample encode an identical CDR3 as well. This rearrangement joins TRBV5-1 to TRBJ2-3; 7 bases match TRBD2. CDR3 length: 15 residues. With 3 bases clipped from V and 4 bases from J, the junction kept 8 bases outside the gene matches. Germline loops: CDR1 SGHRS, CDR2 YFSETQ. CDR3 nucleotide sequence: TGCGCCAGCAGCTCCTTAGCGGGCGACGCAGATACGCAGTATTTT. This encodes CASSSLAGDADTQYF. Filled out from reference TRBV5-1 and TRBJ2-3, the complete variable domain reads KAGVTQTPRYLIKTRGQQVTLSCSPISGHRSVSWYQQTPGQGLQFLFEYFSETQRNKGNFPGRFSGRQFSNSRSEMNVSTLELGDSALYLCASSSLAGDADTQYFGPGTRLTVL.

This sequence joins TRBV2 and TRBJ1-2, with 8 bases that match TRBD1. After removal of 5 bases from V and 6 bases from J, the junction contained 5 bases not matched to a gene. The CDR3 has 13 amino acids. The germline gives CDR1 SNHLY, CDR2 FYNNEI. In DNA, the CDR3 is TGTGCCAGCAGTAAGGACAGGGACAATGGCTACACCTTC. Amino acids: CASSKDRDNGYTF. The whole variable domain, remainder taken from reference TRBV2 and TRBJ1-2, is EPEVTQTPSHQVTQMGQEVILRCVPISNHLYFYWYRQILGQKVEFLVSFYNNEISEKSEIFDDQFSVERPDGSNFTLKIRSTKLEDSAMYFCASSKDRDNGYTFGSGTRLTVV.